One sample yielded the 6 T cell receptor beta chains listed below, sequenced in a study of T cell changes during pregnancy in multiple sclerosis. TCRdb keeps only in-frame clones here, not all; method: immunoSEQ multiplex PCR. In the table there are just over 80,000 clones, roughly 96% of which are singletons. Specimen: peripheral blood, collected in the second trimester of pregnancy. Receptors originate from a female donor with multiple sclerosis, enrolled in a pregnancy study.

The chain links TRBV19 to TRBJ2-1; D perhaps matches TRBD2 (5 bases). Germline CDR1 reads LNHDA; CDR2 reads SQIVND (reference sequence). The CDR3 runs 16 residues. Trimming removed 7 bases from V and 0 bases from J, with 16 bases in between. In DNA, the CDR3 is TGTGCCAGTAATGGCGGGCCCCTCCCCTCCTACAATGAGCAGTTCTTC. This gives the protein CASNGGPLPSYNEQFF.

The chain recombines TRBV4-2 with TRBJ1-1; unclear D gene. The CDR3 has 13 residues. With 4 bases removed from V and 4 bases from J, the gap between germline ends came to 10 bases. Germline assignment: CDR1 LGHNA and CDR2 YNFKEQ. The CDR3 sequence is CASSPPGFTEAFF. DNA of the CDR3: TGTGCCAGCAGCCCTCCGGGATTCACTGAAGCTTTCTTT.

V and J are TRBV28 and TRBJ2-2; perhaps TRBD1 as D (6 bases). The CDR3 length is 15 residues. V lost 3 bases and J 4 bases, leaving 12 bases between the germline ends. CDR1 is MDHEN and CDR2 is SYDVKM in the germline V gene. DNA of the CDR3: TGTGCCAGCAGTTTTAGGGGGACGGGCACCGGGGAGCTGTTTTTT. Protein: CASSFRGTGTGELFF. The variable domain in full, with the rest retrieved from reference TRBV28 and TRBJ2-2, is DVKVTQSSRYLVKRTGEKVFLECVQDMDHENMFWYRQDPGLGLRLIYFSYDVKMKEKGDIPEGYSVSREKKERFSLILESASTNQTSMYLCASSFRGTGTGELFFGEGSRLTVL.

V usage is TRBV4-3 and J usage is TRBJ2-5; 9 bases align to TRBD2. The length of the CDR3 is 20 residues. Losses at the gene ends were 1 base for V and 5 bases for J; bases not matched to a gene: 20. The germline V gene encodes CDR1 LGHNA and CDR2 YSLEER. DNA of the CDR3: TGCGCCAGCAGCCAAGTGCCCCAAATTGGCGGGAGGGCCAGTCTGGAGACCCAGTACTTC. It yields the protein CASSQVPQIGGRASLETQYF.

Only a few counts were recorded for this clone. The genes are TRBV27 and TRBJ1-2; 8 nucleotides agree with TRBD1. Germline assignment: CDR1 MNHEY and CDR2 SMNVEV (reference sequence). CDR3 size: 12 residues. Trimming took 5 bases from V and 11 from J; bases not matched to a gene: 7. CDR3 sequence: CASSLTGGAYTF. Written as DNA, the CDR3 is TGTGCCAGCAGTCTCACAGGGGGGGCATACACCTTC.

The chain carries TRBV18 and TRBJ2-2; TRBD1 matches at 9 bases. Germline assignment: CDR1 KGHSH and CDR2 LQKENI. Germline trimming cut 1 base from V and 6 bases from J; bases unmatched to any gene: 6. CDR3 size: 16 residues. The CDR3 sequence is CASSPLGTGRSGELFF. CDR3 sequence (DNA): TGTGCCAGCTCACCACTTGGGACAGGGCGGTCCGGGGAGCTGTTTTTT.